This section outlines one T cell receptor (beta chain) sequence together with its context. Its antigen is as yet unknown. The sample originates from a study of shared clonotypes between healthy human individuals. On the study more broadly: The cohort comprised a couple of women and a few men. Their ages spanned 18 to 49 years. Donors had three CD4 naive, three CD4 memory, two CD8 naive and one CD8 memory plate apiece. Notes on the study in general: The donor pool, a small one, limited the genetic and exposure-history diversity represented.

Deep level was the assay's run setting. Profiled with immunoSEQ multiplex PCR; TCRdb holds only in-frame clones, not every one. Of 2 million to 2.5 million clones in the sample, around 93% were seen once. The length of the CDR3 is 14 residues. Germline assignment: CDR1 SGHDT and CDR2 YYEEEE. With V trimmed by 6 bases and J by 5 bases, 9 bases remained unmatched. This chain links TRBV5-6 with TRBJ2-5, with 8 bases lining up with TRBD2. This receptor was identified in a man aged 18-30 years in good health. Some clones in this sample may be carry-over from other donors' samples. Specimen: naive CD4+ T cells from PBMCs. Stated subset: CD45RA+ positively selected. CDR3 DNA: TGTGCCAGCACGGGGGGGAACACTAGGGAGACCCAGTACTTC. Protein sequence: CASTGGNTRETQYF.